This TCR beta chain appears in the sequencing data of a study of PD-1 blockade in classical Hodgkin lymphoma. Concerning this clone: Its antigen is not known.

CDR1 is SGDLS and CDR2 is YYNGEE in the germline V gene. This CDR3 is 15 amino acids long. The V and J ends lost 6 bases and 6 bases respectively, with 19 bases between them. Brentuximab vedotin exposure varied, and every patient relapsed after autologous stem cell transplantation. Sequencing was performed with immunoSEQ multiplex PCR; in TCRdb, only in-frame clones are kept and a portion is missing. Of some 30,000 clones in the sample, roughly 70% were seen once. Study-wide results and limits: Patients with a complete response exhibited baseline diversity comparable to newly diagnosed patients.

The receptor's source is a human donor with classical Hodgkin lymphoma. The source material was peripheral blood mononuclear cells (PBMCs), sampled before the second cycle of nivolumab. The chain employs TRBV9 and TRBJ2-1; either TRBD1 or TRBD2 may supply D (5 bases each). CDR3 region: CASKPRGPPGNEQFF. CDR3 bases: TGTGCCAGCAAGCCCCGGGGCCCTCCCGGCAATGAGCAGTTCTTC.